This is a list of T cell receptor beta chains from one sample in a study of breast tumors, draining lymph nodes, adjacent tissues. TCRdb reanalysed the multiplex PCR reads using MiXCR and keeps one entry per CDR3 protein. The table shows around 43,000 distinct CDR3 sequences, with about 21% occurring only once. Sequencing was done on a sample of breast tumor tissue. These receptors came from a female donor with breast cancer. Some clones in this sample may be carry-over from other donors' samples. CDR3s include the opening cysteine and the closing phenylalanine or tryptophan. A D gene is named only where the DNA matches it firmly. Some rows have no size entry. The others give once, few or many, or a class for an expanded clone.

CDR3 DNA: TGTGCCACCAGTTACCGCGGAGCGGGAGACAATGAGCAGTTCTTC
CDR3 protein: CATSYRGAGDNEQFF
V gene: TRBV24-1
clone size: few
D gene: TRBD2
J gene: TRBJ2-1

CDR3 DNA: TGTGCCAGCAGCACCGGGACTGTTACTGGAGAGCAGTACTTC
CDR3 protein: CASSTGTVTGEQYF
V gene: TRBV6-1
clone size: many
D gene: .
J gene: TRBJ2-7

CDR3 DNA: TGTGCCAGCAGTCCCCCTCGGGGGGGAGGCTCCTACGAGCAGTACTTC
CDR3 protein: CASSPPRGGGSYEQYF
V gene: TRBV28
clone size: few
D gene: TRBD2
J gene: TRBJ2-7

CDR3 DNA: TGTGCCAGTAGTATGACCAGTAGCCTTTATGGCTACACCTTC
CDR3 protein: CASSMTSSLYGYTF
V gene: TRBV19
clone size: .
D gene: .
J gene: TRBJ1-2

CDR3 DNA: TGTGCCAGCAGCCACACGGGGGGAGCCGGGGGGCCTAACGCTGGCTCCTACAATGAGCAGTTCTTC
CDR3 protein: CASSHTGGAGGPNAGSYNEQFF
V gene: TRBV3-1
clone size: few
D gene: .
J gene: TRBJ2-1

CDR3 DNA: TGTGCCAGCAGCGGGACTAGCGGGGAGTCCTACAATGAGCAGTTCTTC
CDR3 protein: CASSGTSGESYNEQFF
V gene: TRBV9
clone size: .
D gene: TRBD2
J gene: TRBJ2-1

CDR3 DNA: TGTGCCAGCAGGAACCCGGGACAAGGGACCTACGAGCAGTACTTC
CDR3 protein: CASRNPGQGTYEQYF
V gene: TRBV6-1
clone size: many
D gene: .
J gene: TRBJ2-7

CDR3 DNA: TGTGCCACCATACAGGTGGGGCCGCGGCCCCAGCATTTT
CDR3 protein: CATIQVGPRPQHF
V gene: TRBV24-1
clone size: many
D gene: .
J gene: TRBJ1-5

CDR3 DNA: TGTGCCTGGAGTGTACTAGGCTCGGAGACCCAGTACTTC
CDR3 protein: CAWSVLGSETQYF
V gene: TRBV30
clone size: few
D gene: .
J gene: TRBJ2-5

CDR3 DNA: TGTGCCAGCAGCCCTCAGACAGGGCATAGCAATCAGCCCCAGCATTTT
CDR3 protein: CASSPQTGHSNQPQHF
V gene: TRBV7-6
clone size: many
D gene: TRBD1
J gene: TRBJ1-5

CDR3 DNA: TGTGCCAGCAGTTTATCGTCGGGGGGCAACGAGCAGTACTTC
CDR3 protein: CASSLSSGGNEQYF
V gene: TRBV27
clone size: .
D gene: .
J gene: TRBJ2-7

CDR3 DNA: TGTGCCAGCAGCTTCAGGGACAGACGCTATGGCTACACCTTC
CDR3 protein: CASSFRDRRYGYTF
V gene: TRBV7-8
clone size: many
D gene: TRBD1
J gene: TRBJ1-2

CDR3 DNA: TGTGCCATCGGTGGGGCTTCCTATGGCTACACCTTC
CDR3 protein: CAIGGASYGYTF
V gene: TRBV6-6
clone size: many
D gene: .
J gene: TRBJ1-2

CDR3 DNA: TGTGCCAGCAGCGGGAGGATGGGGGGTGAAAAACTGTTTTTT
CDR3 protein: CASSGRMGGEKLFF
V gene: TRBV7-2
clone size: many
D gene: .
J gene: TRBJ1-4

CDR3 DNA: TGTGCGGGGCTCGGGGGCCGTGACCAAGAGACCCAGTACTTC
CDR3 protein: CAGLGGRDQETQYF
V gene: TRBV9
clone size: once
D gene: .
J gene: TRBJ2-5

CDR3 DNA: TGCAGTGCTAGTTCAGGAGCGGGGCAAGAGACCCAGTACTTC
CDR3 protein: CSASSGAGQETQYF
V gene: TRBV20-1
clone size: many
D gene: TRBD2
J gene: TRBJ2-5

CDR3 DNA: TGTGCCAGCAGCCTAGAACGAAAACTGTTTTTT
CDR3 protein: CASSLERKLFF
V gene: TRBV12-3/TRBV12-4
clone size: many
D gene: .
J gene: TRBJ1-4

CDR3 DNA: TGTGCCATACCTCGTAGACCATCCCACTTGGTTCCTAATTCACCCCTCCACTTT
CDR3 protein: CAIPRRPSHLVPNSPLHF
V gene: TRBV10-3
clone size: many
D gene: .
J gene: TRBJ1-6

CDR3 DNA: TGTGCCAGCAGCAGAACAGGGGGCGAGCAGTTCTTC
CDR3 protein: CASSRTGGEQFF
V gene: TRBV7-2
clone size: many
D gene: TRBD1
J gene: TRBJ2-1

CDR3 DNA: TGTGCCAGCAGCACAGACAGGGGGCATACGCAGTATTTT
CDR3 protein: CASSTDRGHTQYF
V gene: TRBV5-8
clone size: many
D gene: TRBD1
J gene: TRBJ2-3

CDR3 DNA: TGTGCCAGCAGTTTATCCGCGGGGGGGATTGAGCAGTTCTTC
CDR3 protein: CASSLSAGGIEQFF
V gene: TRBV28
clone size: few
D gene: TRBD2
J gene: TRBJ2-1

CDR3 DNA: TGCAGTGCTAGAGATCGGACAAAGACTAACTATGGCTACACCTTC
CDR3 protein: CSARDRTKTNYGYTF
V gene: TRBV20-1
clone size: .
D gene: .
J gene: TRBJ1-2

CDR3 DNA: TGCGCCAGCAGCCTTGCTCAGGGGCCCGGGGAGCTGTTTTTT
CDR3 protein: CASSLAQGPGELFF
V gene: TRBV5-1
clone size: .
D gene: .
J gene: TRBJ2-2

CDR3 DNA: TGTGCCAGCAGCCAGGACCCATCGGGTTATAATTCACCCCTCCACTTT
CDR3 protein: CASSQDPSGYNSPLHF
V gene: TRBV3-1
clone size: many
D gene: .
J gene: TRBJ1-6

CDR3 DNA: TGTGCCATCCGACAGGGGGCCAACTATGGCTACACCTTC
CDR3 protein: CAIRQGANYGYTF
V gene: TRBV10-3
clone size: many
D gene: TRBD1
J gene: TRBJ1-2

CDR3 DNA: TGCGCCAGCAGCTTCGCGGGACAGAACACCGGGGAGCTGTTTTTT
CDR3 protein: CASSFAGQNTGELFF
V gene: TRBV5-1
clone size: many
D gene: .
J gene: TRBJ2-2

CDR3 DNA: TGTGCCAGCAGCCAAGATCCGGGGGGGGCCGGGGAGCTGTTTTTT
CDR3 protein: CASSQDPGGAGELFF
V gene: TRBV4-2
clone size: many
D gene: TRBD2
J gene: TRBJ2-2

CDR3 DNA: TGTGCCAGCAGTGAAGGGCCGAATACTGGAAACACCATATATTTT
CDR3 protein: CASSEGPNTGNTIYF
V gene: TRBV2
clone size: many
D gene: .
J gene: TRBJ1-3

CDR3 DNA: TGCAGTGCTACATACGACAGGGGTAGCAATCAGCCCCAGCATTTT
CDR3 protein: CSATYDRGSNQPQHF
V gene: TRBV20-1
clone size: many
D gene: TRBD1
J gene: TRBJ1-5

CDR3 DNA: TGTGCCAGCGGGCAGGGGACTAGGCGAGATACGCAGTATTTT
CDR3 protein: CASGQGTRRDTQYF
V gene: TRBV2
clone size: many
D gene: TRBD2
J gene: TRBJ2-3

CDR3 DNA: TGCAGCGTTTTCCTTGAAAATGAACTGTTTTTT
CDR3 protein: CSVFLENELFF
V gene: TRBV29-1
clone size: many
D gene: .
J gene: TRBJ1-4

CDR3 DNA: TGTGCCAGCAGTCAGACATACGGAGCGAGGGGAAACTATGGCTACACCTTC
CDR3 protein: CASSQTYGARGNYGYTF
V gene: TRBV6-6
clone size: .
D gene: .
J gene: TRBJ1-2

CDR3 DNA: TGTGCCAGCAGTGATATAGCGGGAGGGCGGGATACGCAGTATTTT
CDR3 protein: CASSDIAGGRDTQYF
V gene: TRBV6-5
clone size: many
D gene: TRBD2
J gene: TRBJ2-3

CDR3 DNA: TGTGCCAGCAGCTTAGGTGCAGTCAGCTCCTACGAGCAGTACTTC
CDR3 protein: CASSLGAVSSYEQYF
V gene: TRBV7-8
clone size: many
D gene: .
J gene: TRBJ2-7

CDR3 DNA: TGTGCCAGCAGCGTAGCGTTCGGGACTGAGCAGTTCTTC
CDR3 protein: CASSVAFGTEQFF
V gene: TRBV9
clone size: .
D gene: .
J gene: TRBJ2-1

CDR3 DNA: TGCAGCGGGGGCACAGATACGCAGTATTTT
CDR3 protein: CSGGTDTQYF
V gene: TRBV29-1
clone size: .
D gene: .
J gene: TRBJ2-3

CDR3 DNA: TGTGCCAGCAGTCAAACAGGGGCCAATCAGCCCCAGCATTTT
CDR3 protein: CASSQTGANQPQHF
V gene: TRBV25-1
clone size: many
D gene: TRBD1
J gene: TRBJ1-5

CDR3 DNA: TGTGCCAGCAGCCAAAAAGGCATCACCATATATTTT
CDR3 protein: CASSQKGITIYF
V gene: TRBV3-1
clone size: .
D gene: .
J gene: TRBJ1-3